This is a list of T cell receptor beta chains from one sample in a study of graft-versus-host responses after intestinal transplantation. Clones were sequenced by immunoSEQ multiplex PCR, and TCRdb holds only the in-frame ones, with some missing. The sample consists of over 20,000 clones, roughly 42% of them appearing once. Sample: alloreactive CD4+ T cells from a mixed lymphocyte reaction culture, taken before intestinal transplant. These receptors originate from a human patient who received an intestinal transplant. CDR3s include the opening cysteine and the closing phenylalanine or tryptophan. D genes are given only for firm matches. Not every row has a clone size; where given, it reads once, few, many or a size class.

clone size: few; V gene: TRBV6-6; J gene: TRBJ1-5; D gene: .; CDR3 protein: CASSYSTRSNQPQHF; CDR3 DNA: TGTGCCAGCAGTTACTCGACAAGGAGCAATCAGCCCCAGCATTTT
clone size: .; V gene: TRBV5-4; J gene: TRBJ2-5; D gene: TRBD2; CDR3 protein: CASSLVTGGAETQYF; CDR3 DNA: TGTGCCAGCAGCTTGGTCACCGGGGGGGCCGAGACCCAGTACTTC
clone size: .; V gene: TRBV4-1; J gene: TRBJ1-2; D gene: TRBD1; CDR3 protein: CASSQDRALSPNYGYTF; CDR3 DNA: TGCGCCAGCAGCCAGGACAGGGCTCTATCCCCTAACTATGGCTACACCTTC
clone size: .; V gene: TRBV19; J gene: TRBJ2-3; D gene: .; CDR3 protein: CASSRGGGTDTQYF; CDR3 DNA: TGTGCCAGTAGTAGAGGGGGGGGGACAGATACGCAGTATTTT
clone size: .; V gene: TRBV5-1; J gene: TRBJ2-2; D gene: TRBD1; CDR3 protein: CASGLGQGDTGELFF; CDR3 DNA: TGCGCCAGCGGGCTTGGACAGGGGGACACCGGGGAGCTGTTTTTT
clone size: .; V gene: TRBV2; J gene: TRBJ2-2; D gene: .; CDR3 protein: CASKGGGTGELFF; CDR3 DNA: TGTGCCAGCAAGGGGGGGGGTACCGGGGAGCTGTTTTTT
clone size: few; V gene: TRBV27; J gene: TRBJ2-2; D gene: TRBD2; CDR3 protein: CASTETPGLVRGELFF; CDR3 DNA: TGTGCCAGCACCGAAACGCCGGGACTAGTGCGGGGGGAGCTGTTTTTT
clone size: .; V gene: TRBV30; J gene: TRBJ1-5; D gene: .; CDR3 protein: CAWSRGANQPQHF; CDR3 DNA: TGTGCCTGGAGTCGGGGGGCTAATCAGCCCCAGCATTTT
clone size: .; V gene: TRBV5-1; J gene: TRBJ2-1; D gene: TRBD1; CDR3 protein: CASSLGGQGVSMFF; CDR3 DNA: TGCGCCAGCAGCTTGGGTGGACAGGGGGTTTCGATGTTCTTC
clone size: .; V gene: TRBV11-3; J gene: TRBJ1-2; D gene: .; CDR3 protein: CASSVTVRDGYTF; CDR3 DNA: TGTGCCAGCAGCGTGACAGTTCGGGATGGCTACACCTTC
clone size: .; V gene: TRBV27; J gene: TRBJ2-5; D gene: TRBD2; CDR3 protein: CASSPWTSVKETQYF; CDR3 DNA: TGTGCCAGCAGTCCCTGGACTAGCGTAAAAGAGACCCAGTACTTC
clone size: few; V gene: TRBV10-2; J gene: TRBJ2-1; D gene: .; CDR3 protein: CASSTTRGNNEQFF; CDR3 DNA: TGCGCCAGCAGTACGACACGGGGGAACAATGAGCAGTTCTTC
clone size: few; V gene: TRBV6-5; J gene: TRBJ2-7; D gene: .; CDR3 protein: CATRTRDIAYEQYF; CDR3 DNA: TGTGCCACCCGGACCCGGGACATAGCCTACGAGCAGTACTTC
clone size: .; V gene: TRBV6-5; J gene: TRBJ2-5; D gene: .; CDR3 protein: CASSTGETQYF; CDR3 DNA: TGTGCCAGCAGCACCGGTGAGACCCAGTACTTC